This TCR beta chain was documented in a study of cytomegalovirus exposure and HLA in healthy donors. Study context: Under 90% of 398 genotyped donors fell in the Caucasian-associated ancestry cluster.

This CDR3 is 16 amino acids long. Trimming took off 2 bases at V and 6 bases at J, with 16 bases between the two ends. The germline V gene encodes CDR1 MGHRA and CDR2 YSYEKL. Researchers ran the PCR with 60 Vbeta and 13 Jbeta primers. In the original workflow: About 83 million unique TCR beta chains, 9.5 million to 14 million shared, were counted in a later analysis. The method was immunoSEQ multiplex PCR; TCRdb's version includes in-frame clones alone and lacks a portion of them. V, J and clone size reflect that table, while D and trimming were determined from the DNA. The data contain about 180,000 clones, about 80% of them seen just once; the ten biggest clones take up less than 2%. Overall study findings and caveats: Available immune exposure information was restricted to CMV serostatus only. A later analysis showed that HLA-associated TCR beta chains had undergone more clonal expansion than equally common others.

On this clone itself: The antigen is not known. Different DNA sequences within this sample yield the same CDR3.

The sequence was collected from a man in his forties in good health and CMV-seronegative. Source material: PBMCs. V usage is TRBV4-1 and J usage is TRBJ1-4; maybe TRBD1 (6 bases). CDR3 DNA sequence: TGCGCCAGCAGCCAACTTCCGGGACAAGGGTATGAAAAACTGTTTTTT. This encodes CASSQLPGQGYEKLFF.